The 26 T cell receptor beta chains below come from one sample, sequenced in a study of shared clonotypes between healthy human individuals. Repertoires were generated with immunoSEQ multiplex PCR, while TCRdb's copy carries only in-frame clones and drops some. The data hold about a million clones, with about 70% observed a single time. Source material: memory CD4+ T cells sorted from blood. Subset given: CD45RA-negative fraction. Receptor source: a man between 18 and 29 years old in good health.

The gene calls are TRBV7-6 and TRBJ2-5; D assignment may be TRBD1 or TRBD2 (6 bases each). The J call may be mistaken, given a closer DNA end match to TRBJ2-7. Germline-derived CDR1 and CDR2 are SGHVS and FNYEAQ. This CDR3 contains 16 residues. CDR3 sequence (DNA): TGTGCCAGCAGCTTAAATTCGGGACAAGGGGGGTACGAGCAGTACTTC. It encodes CASSLNSGQGGYEQYF.

This clone has more than one count but fewer than ten. The chain combines TRBV6-1 with TRBJ1-6; no clear D. Trimming cost V 7 bases and J 10 bases, with 11 bases left between them. The germline V gene has CDR1 MNHNS and CDR2 SASEGT. The CDR3 sequence is 12 residues long. CDR3 DNA sequence: TGTGCCAGCAAGGAAGGCCCGTCACCCCTCCACTTT. Translation: CASKEGPSPLHF.

The chain is built from TRBV7-9 and TRBJ2-2, with D possibly being TRBD1 (6 bases). CDR1 is SEHNR, CDR2 FQNEAQ, per germline (reference sequence). This CDR3 has 15 amino acids. Deletions cut 6 bases from V and 1 base from J, with 12 bases between. This CDR3 is CASSRMGQNTGELFF. The DNA of the CDR3 is TGTGCCAGCAGTCGAATGGGACAGAACACCGGGGAGCTGTTTTTT.

This clone showed up many times. The chain employs TRBV2 and TRBJ2-3, with unresolved D. Deletions cut 4 bases from V and 2 bases from J, with 10 bases between. In germline, CDR1 is SNHLY, CDR2 FYNNEI. CDR3 size: 14 residues. This CDR3 reads CASSGTRPTDTQYF. The CDR3 region has the DNA TGTGCCAGCAGTGGGACGCGTCCCACAGATACGCAGTATTTT.

This chain uses TRBV5-5 with TRBJ1-4; D uncertain. Trimming took 1 base from V and 7 from J, leaving 5 bases between them. This CDR3 spans 12 amino acids. The germline V gene encodes CDR1 SGHKS and CDR2 YYEKEE (reference sequence). The CDR3, as DNA: TGTGCCAGCAGCTTGAATTTTGAAAAACTGTTTTTT. Its translation is CASSLNFEKLFF.

J is TRBJ1-2 and V is TRBV25-1, with TRBD1 as a possible D gene (5 bases). Trimming left V 4 bases short and J 8 bases short, with 14 bases between. The CDR3 is 13 residues long. In germline, CDR1 is MGHDK, CDR2 SYGVNS. In DNA form, the CDR3 reads TGTGCCAGCAGTGGGGGGACGGCCACGGGCTACACCTTC. This sequence encodes CASSGGTATGYTF.

This clone was detected only once. This may stem from a read error, because a much larger clone lies one nucleotide away. Other DNA sequences within the sample encode an identical CDR3. The CDR3 coding sequence is TGTGCCAGCAGCTTACAAGAGACCCAGTACTTC. Translating gives CASSLQETQYF. This chain joins TRBV7-9 and TRBJ2-5; D gene uncertain. Germline V CDR1 and CDR2: SEHNR, FQNEAQ (reference sequence). Trimming cost V 2 bases and J 2 bases, with 0 bases left between them. The CDR3 runs 11 residues. The full variable domain, in which reference TRBV7-9 and TRBJ2-5 provide the parts outside the CDR3, is DTGVSQNPRHKITKRGQNVTFRCDPISEHNRLYWYRQTLGQGPEFLTYFQNEAQLEKSRLLSDRFSAERPKGSFSTLEIQRTEQGDSAMYLCASSLQETQYFGPGTRLLVL.

The chain joins TRBV7-4 to TRBJ2-2; 8 bases are shared with TRBD1. The CDR3 covers 15 residues. Germline assignment: CDR1 SGHVT and CDR2 SQSDAQ. Unmatched junction bases numbered 6, after V lost 8 bases and J lost 1 base. For the CDR3, the DNA is TGTGCCAGCTCACAGGGACAGGAGAACACCGGGGAGCTGTTTTTT. Protein: CASSQGQENTGELFF.

The V call is TRBV30, the J call TRBJ2-5; the D gene is possibly TRBD2 (6 bases). Germline CDR1 reads GTSNPN; CDR2 reads SVGIG (reference sequence). The CDR3 runs to 13 residues. V was cut by 3 bases and J by 2 bases, with 10 bases left in between. The CDR3 DNA follows: TGTGCCTGGAGCCTGGGACTTCAAGAGACCCAGTACTTC. Translating gives CAWSLGLQETQYF. Drawing the rest from reference TRBV30 and TRBJ2-5, the complete variable domain is SQTIHQWPATLVQPVGSPLSLECTVEGTSNPNLYWYRQAAGRGLQLLFYSVGIGQISSEVPQNLSASRPQDRQFILSSKKLLLSDSGFYLCAWSLGLQETQYFGPGTRLLVL.

This clone was seen at least ten times. The rearrangement uses TRBV27 and TRBJ1-2, with D unresolved. The CDR3 is 14 residues long. The V gene's germline CDR1 is MNHEY and CDR2 SMNVEV (reference sequence). V was pared by 3 bases and J by 5 bases, with 13 bases between. Here the CDR3 reads CASSFVRGFYGYTF. CDR3 nucleotides: TGTGCCAGCAGTTTTGTGAGAGGGTTTTATGGCTACACCTTC.

The chain combines TRBV6-1 with TRBJ2-2; no clear D. The CDR3 extends over 14 amino acids. Germline-derived CDR1 and CDR2 are MNHNS and SASEGT. V shed 4 bases and J shed 1 base, with 7 bases lying between them. The CDR3 DNA reads TGTGCCAGCAGTGTAACTGTGAACACCGGGGAGCTGTTTTTT. Protein product: CASSVTVNTGELFF.

The CDR3 is CASGSTGTGNYGYTF. For the CDR3, the DNA is TGTGCCAGCGGTTCGACCGGGACAGGGAACTATGGCTACACCTTC. The rearrangement uses TRBV5-6 and TRBJ1-2, with TRBD1 matching over 9 bases. V was pared by 7 bases and J by 2 bases, with 9 bases of the junction left unmatched. This CDR3 comprises 15 residues. Germline V lookup: CDR1 SGHDT, CDR2 YYEEEE.

CDR3 protein: CASSESGAVWAFF. The CDR3 coding sequence is TGTGCCAGCAGTGAATCGGGAGCAGTTTGGGCTTTCTTT. This chain connects TRBV6-1 to TRBJ1-1; D remains unclear. The CDR3 is 13 amino acids. V lost 2 bases, J lost 11 bases, and 15 bases lay in between. CDR1 is MNHNS, CDR2 SASEGT, per germline.

The rearrangement links TRBV10-3 to TRBJ2-7, with D perhaps being TRBD1 or TRBD2 (5 bases each). The CDR3 loop spans 12 amino acids. V lost 10 bases, J lost 0 bases, and 10 bases lay in between. Germline V gene data show CDR1 as ENHRY and CDR2 as SYGVKD. The CDR3 here is CATIGASYEQYF. The CDR3 nucleotides are TGTGCCACTATCGGGGCCTCCTACGAGCAGTACTTC.

The chain recombines TRBV5-1 with TRBJ1-2; possibly TRBD1 for D (5 bases). The CDR3 runs to 14 residues. Trimming pared 2 bases from V and 11 bases from J, leaving 19 bases between. Per germline, CDR1 SGHRS and CDR2 YFSETQ. The CDR3 sequence is CASSFSTGPLGYTF. CDR3 sequence (DNA): TGCGCCAGCAGCTTTTCAACAGGTCCATTGGGATACACCTTC.

V usage is TRBV5-1 and J usage is TRBJ2-5; 7 bases agree with TRBD2. CDR3 size: 15 residues. CDR1 is SGHRS and CDR2 is YFSETQ in the germline V gene. With V trimmed by 4 bases and J by 5 bases, 11 bases remained unmatched. The CDR3 region is CASSIGPGGRETQYF. The CDR3 DNA reads TGCGCCAGCAGCATAGGTCCGGGGGGTCGGGAGACCCAGTACTTC. Supplemented by reference TRBV5-1 and TRBJ2-5, the full variable domain reads KAGVTQTPRYLIKTRGQQVTLSCSPISGHRSVSWYQQTPGQGLQFLFEYFSETQRNKGNFPGRFSGRQFSNSRSEMNVSTLELGDSALYLCASSIGPGGRETQYFGPGTRLLVL.

V is TRBV7-2 and J is TRBJ1-2; no clear D. V gave up 1 base and J gave up 2 bases, with 14 bases separating them. Germline V lookup: CDR1 SGHTA, CDR2 FQGNSA. The CDR3 runs to 16 residues. Here the CDR3 DNA reads TGTGCCAGCAGCTTAGTCTGGCAGGAAGAAAACTATGGCTACACCTTC. This encodes CASSLVWQEENYGYTF.

As regards this clone: This sample also contains other DNA sequences that code for the same CDR3. J is TRBJ2-7 and V is TRBV13; 7 bases are shared with TRBD1. The V gene end was trimmed by 2 bases and the J gene end by 0 bases; junction bases not matched to a gene: 1. Germline CDR1 PRHDT, CDR2 FYEKMQ (reference sequence). This CDR3 is built from 14 residues. For the CDR3, the DNA is TGTGCCAGCAGCTTACCAGGGGGCTCCTACGAGCAGTACTTC. This gives the protein CASSLPGGSYEQYF.

V usage is TRBV5-1 and J usage is TRBJ1-6, with TRBD1 matching over 9 bases. The length of the CDR3 is 18 residues. Germline loops: CDR1 SGHRS, CDR2 YFSETQ. After removal of 0 bases from V and 0 bases from J, the junction contained 4 bases not matched to a gene. CDR3 amino acids: CASSLVGTGSSYNSPLHF. In DNA, the CDR3 is TGCGCCAGCAGCTTGGTAGGGACAGGGAGCTCCTATAATTCACCCCTCCACTTT.

This clone was counted between two and nine times. V gene TRBV7-9 combines with J gene TRBJ2-2; no reliable D call. Trimming removed 5 bases at V and 6 bases at J, with 10 bases between. The V gene's germline CDR1 is SEHNR and CDR2 FQNEAQ (reference sequence). This CDR3 contains 13 residues. DNA of the CDR3: TGTGCCAGCAGCCCCAGCGTGGCCGGGGAGCTGTTTTTT. As protein: CASSPSVAGELFF.

Only a few counts were recorded for this clone. The CDR3 sequence: CASSQEEDSNQPQHF. The CDR3 DNA reads TGCGCCAGCAGTCAAGAGGAAGATAGCAATCAGCCCCAGCATTTT. V usage is TRBV23-1 and J usage is TRBJ1-5; D unresolved. TRBV23-1 has ORF status, its function being uncertain. Trimming shortened V by 2 bases and J by 0 bases, and 8 bases separated the two germline ends. The CDR3 extends over 15 amino acids.

The gene calls are TRBV29-1 and TRBJ1-1; 10 bases align to TRBD1. Trimming cost V 7 bases and J 6 bases; bases outside gene matches: 8. Germline CDR1 reads SQVTM; CDR2 reads ANQGSEA. The CDR3 is 13 residues long. CDR3 DNA sequence: TGCAGCGCCGACAGGGGGCGAGCCGCTGAAGCTTTCTTT. This codes for CSADRGRAAEAFF.

The gene calls are TRBV21-1 and TRBJ1-4. TRBV21-1 is a pseudogene segment. This CDR3 region has 16 residues. CDR3 nucleotides: TGTGCCAGCAGCAATTACTCCGGGACAACTAATGAAAAACTGTTTTTT. This gives the protein CASSNYSGTTNEKLFF.

The chain employs TRBV7-8 and TRBJ1-1; no clear D gene. V was trimmed by 5 bases and J by 4 bases, leaving 8 bases between them. The CDR3 runs 12 residues. Germline V gene lookup returns CDR1 SGHVS and CDR2 FQNEAQ. The CDR3 protein is CASSKHVTEAFF. The CDR3 DNA is TGTGCCAGCAGCAAACATGTCACTGAAGCTTTCTTT.

The chain recombines TRBV6-4 with TRBJ1-6, with a possible D match to TRBD1 (5 bases). CDR3 length: 14 amino acids. Germline lookup yields CDR1 MRHNA and CDR2 SNTAGT. The V end was cut by 3 bases, the J end by 7 bases, with 10 bases between. The CDR3 spells CASSETGGNSPLHF. The CDR3 DNA is TGTGCCAGCAGTGAGACGGGGGGAAATTCACCCCTCCACTTT.

CDR3 sequence (DNA): TGTGCCAGCTCACAACCGGGACTCGCGGAGTCTGGGGCCAACGTCCTGACTTTC. This translates into CASSQPGLAESGANVLTF. The chain employs TRBV18 and TRBJ2-6; possibly TRBD2 for D (6 bases). The CDR3 covers 18 residues. With 4 bases removed from V and 1 base from J, the gap between germline ends came to 17 bases. The germline V gene encodes CDR1 KGHSH and CDR2 LQKENI.